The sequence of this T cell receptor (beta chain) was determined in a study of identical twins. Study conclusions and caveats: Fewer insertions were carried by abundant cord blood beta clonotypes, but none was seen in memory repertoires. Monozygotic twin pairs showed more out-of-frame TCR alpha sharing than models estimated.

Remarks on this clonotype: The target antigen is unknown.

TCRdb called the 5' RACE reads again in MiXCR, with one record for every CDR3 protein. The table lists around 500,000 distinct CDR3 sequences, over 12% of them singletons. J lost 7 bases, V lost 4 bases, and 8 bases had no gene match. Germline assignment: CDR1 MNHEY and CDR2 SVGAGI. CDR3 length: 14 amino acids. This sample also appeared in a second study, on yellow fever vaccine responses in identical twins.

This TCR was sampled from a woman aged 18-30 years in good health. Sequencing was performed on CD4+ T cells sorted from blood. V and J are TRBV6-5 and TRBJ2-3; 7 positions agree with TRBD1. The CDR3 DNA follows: TGTGCCAGCAGTTTTCAAGGGGGCAAAAATACGCAGTATTTT. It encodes CASSFQGGKNTQYF.